These 3 T cell receptor beta chains originate from one sample sequenced in a study of blood T cell repertoires in COVID-19. TCRdb's table, derived via immunoSEQ multiplex PCR, lists solely in-frame clones and lacks some. This table holds roughly 200,000 clones, over 75% found once. Sequencing used peripheral blood. The origin of the receptors is a man in his forties or fifties who had recovered from COVID-19.

The gene calls are TRBV9 and TRBJ1-6; perhaps TRBD1 as D (6 bases). This CDR3 has 14 residues. V lost 9 bases and J lost 7, with 17 bases in between. The germline CDR1 and CDR2 sequences are SGDLS and YYNGEE. The CDR3 DNA reads TGTGCCACCAGAGGGAGGGACAAGAATTCACCCCTCCACTTT. This gives the protein CATRGRDKNSPLHF. The entire variable domain, with the rest obtained from reference TRBV9 and TRBJ1-6, is as follows: DSGVTQTPKHLITATGQRVTLRCSPRSGDLSVYWYQQSLDQGLQFLIQYYNGEERAKGNILERFSAQQFPDLHSELNLSSLELGDSALYFCATRGRDKNSPLHFGNGTRLTVT.

The J gene is TRBJ2-1, the V gene TRBV7-2, with 9 bases identical to TRBD2. Germline CDR1 and CDR2: SGHTA and FQGNSA. The CDR3 sequence is 15 residues long. V gave up 3 bases and J gave up 7 bases; unmatched junction bases: 7. In nucleotides, the CDR3 is TGTGCCAGCAGCTTTGCTAGCGGGATTATGAATGAGCAGTTCTTC. Residues: CASSFASGIMNEQFF.

The chain couples TRBV4-1 to TRBJ1-2; 10 positions match TRBD1. Trimming removed 6 bases from V and 7 bases from J; junction bases left unmatched: 8. Germline V CDR1 and CDR2: MGHRA, YSYEKL. The CDR3 sequence is 14 residues long. The CDR3 region has the DNA TGCGCCAGCAGTTCGGGACAGGGGAAATTTGGCTACACCTTC. Translation: CASSSGQGKFGYTF.